This T cell receptor (beta chain) was sequenced in a study of T cell changes during pregnancy in multiple sclerosis. This table comes from immunoSEQ multiplex PCR, and its TCRdb copy is limited to in-frame clones, with some not included. This table has over 90,000 clones, roughly 92% appearing once. Looked up from germline, CDR1 is SEHNR and CDR2 is FQNEAQ (reference sequence). CDR3 length: 13 residues. After removal of 5 bases from V and 4 bases from J, the junction contained 4 bases not matched to a gene. This clone was seen a single time. J is TRBJ2-7 and V is TRBV7-9, with 8 bases lining up with TRBD1. The clonotype originates from a female donor with multiple sclerosis, enrolled in a pregnancy study. The specimen comprised peripheral blood, sampled after pregnancy. In DNA, the CDR3 is TGTGCCAGCAGCCAGGGGGCGGGGTACGAGCAGTACTTC. Translated, it gives CASSQGAGYEQYF.